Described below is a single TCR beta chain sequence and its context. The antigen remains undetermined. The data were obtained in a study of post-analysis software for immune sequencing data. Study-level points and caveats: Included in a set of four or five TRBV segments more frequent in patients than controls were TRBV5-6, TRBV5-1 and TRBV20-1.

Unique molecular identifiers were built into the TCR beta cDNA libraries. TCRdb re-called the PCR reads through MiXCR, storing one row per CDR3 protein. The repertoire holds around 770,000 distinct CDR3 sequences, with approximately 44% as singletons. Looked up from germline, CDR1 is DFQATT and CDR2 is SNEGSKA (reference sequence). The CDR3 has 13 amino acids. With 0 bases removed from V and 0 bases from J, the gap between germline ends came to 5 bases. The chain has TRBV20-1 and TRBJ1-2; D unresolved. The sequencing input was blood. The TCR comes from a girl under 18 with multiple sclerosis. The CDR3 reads CSAREAPNYGYTF. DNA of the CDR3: TGCAGTGCTAGAGAGGCCCCTAACTATGGCTACACCTTC.